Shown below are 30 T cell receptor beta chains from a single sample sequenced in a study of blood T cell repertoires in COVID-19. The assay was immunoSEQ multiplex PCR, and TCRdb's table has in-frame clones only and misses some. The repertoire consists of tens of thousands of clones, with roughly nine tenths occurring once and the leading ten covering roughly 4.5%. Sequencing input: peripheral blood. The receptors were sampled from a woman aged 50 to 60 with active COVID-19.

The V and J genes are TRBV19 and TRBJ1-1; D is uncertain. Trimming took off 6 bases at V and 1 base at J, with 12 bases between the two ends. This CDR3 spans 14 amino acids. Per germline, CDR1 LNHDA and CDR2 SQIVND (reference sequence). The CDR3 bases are TGTGCCAGTAGCTTATGGGGAGAGAACACTGAAGCTTTCTTT. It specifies CASSLWGENTEAFF.

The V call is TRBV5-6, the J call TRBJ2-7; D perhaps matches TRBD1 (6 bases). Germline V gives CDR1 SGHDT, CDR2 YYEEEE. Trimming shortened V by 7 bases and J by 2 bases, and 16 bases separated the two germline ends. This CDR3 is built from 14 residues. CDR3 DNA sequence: TGTGCCAGCCTATCACAGGGATCTCCCTACGAGCAGTACTTC. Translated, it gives CASLSQGSPYEQYF. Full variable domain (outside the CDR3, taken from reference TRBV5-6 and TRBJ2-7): DAGVTQSPTHLIKTRGQQVTLRCSPKSGHDTVSWYQQALGQGPQFIFQYYEEEERQRGNFPDRFSGHQFPNYSSELNVNALLLGDSALYLCASLSQGSPYEQYFGPGTRLTVT.

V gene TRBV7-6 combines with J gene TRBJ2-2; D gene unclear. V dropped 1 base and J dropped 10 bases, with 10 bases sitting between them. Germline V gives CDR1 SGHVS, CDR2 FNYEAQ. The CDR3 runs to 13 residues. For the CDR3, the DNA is TGTGCCAGCAGCTTAGGCAAGCTCCCGGAGCTGTTTTTT. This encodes CASSLGKLPELFF.

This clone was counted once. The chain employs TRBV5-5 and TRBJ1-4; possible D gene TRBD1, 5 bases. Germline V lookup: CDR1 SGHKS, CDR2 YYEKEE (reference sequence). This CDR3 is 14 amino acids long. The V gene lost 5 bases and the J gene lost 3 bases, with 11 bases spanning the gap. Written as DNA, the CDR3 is TGTGCCAGCAGTTATACGGGGGCTAATGAAAAACTGTTTTTT. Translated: CASSYTGANEKLFF.

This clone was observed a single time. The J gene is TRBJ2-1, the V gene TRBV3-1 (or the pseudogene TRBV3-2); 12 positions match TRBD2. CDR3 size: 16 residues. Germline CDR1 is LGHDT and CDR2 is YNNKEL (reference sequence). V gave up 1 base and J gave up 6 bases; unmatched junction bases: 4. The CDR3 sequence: CASSQVTSGRGNEQFF. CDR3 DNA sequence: TGTGCCAGCAGCCAAGTGACTAGCGGGAGAGGCAATGAGCAGTTCTTC.

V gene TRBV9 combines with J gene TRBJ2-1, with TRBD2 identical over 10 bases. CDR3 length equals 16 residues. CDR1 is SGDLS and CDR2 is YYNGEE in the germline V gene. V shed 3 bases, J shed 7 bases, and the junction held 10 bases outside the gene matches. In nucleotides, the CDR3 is TGTGCCAGCAGCGAGTCACTAGCGGGAAAAGGTAATGAGCAGTTCTTC. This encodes CASSESLAGKGNEQFF. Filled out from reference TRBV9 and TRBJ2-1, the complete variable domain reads DSGVTQTPKHLITATGQRVTLRCSPRSGDLSVYWYQQSLDQGLQFLIQYYNGEERAKGNILERFSAQQFPDLHSELNLSSLELGDSALYFCASSESLAGKGNEQFFGPGTRLTVL.

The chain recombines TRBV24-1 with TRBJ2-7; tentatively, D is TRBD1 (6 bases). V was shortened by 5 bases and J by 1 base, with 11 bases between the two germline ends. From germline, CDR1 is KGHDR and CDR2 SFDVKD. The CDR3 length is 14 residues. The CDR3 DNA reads TGTGCCACCAGTGGTTCTGGGACATCCTACGAGCAGTACTTC. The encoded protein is CATSGSGTSYEQYF.

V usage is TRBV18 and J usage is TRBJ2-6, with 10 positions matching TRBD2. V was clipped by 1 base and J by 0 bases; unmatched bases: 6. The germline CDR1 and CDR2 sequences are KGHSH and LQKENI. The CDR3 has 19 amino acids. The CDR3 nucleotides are TGTGCCAGCTCACCACGGGCTAGCGGGAGTTTCTCTGGGGCCAACGTCCTGACTTTC. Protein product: CASSPRASGSFSGANVLTF.

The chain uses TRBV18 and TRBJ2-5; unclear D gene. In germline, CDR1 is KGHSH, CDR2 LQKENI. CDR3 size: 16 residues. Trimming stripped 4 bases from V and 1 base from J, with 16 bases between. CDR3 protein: CASSLGLQATQETQYF. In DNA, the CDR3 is TGTGCCAGCTCACTCGGTCTCCAGGCCACCCAAGAGACCCAGTACTTC.

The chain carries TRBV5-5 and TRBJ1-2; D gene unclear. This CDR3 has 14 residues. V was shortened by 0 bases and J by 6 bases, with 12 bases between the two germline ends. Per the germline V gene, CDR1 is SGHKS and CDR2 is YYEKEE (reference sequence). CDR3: CASSLAAGRNGYTF. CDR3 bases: TGTGCCAGCAGCTTGGCTGCGGGTCGAAATGGCTACACCTTC.

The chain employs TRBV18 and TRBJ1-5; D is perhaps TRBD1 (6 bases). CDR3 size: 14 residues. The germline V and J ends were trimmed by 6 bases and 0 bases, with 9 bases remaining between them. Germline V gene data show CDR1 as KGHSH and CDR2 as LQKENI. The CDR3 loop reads CASSQGNSNQPQHF. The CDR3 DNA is TGTGCCAGCTCCCAGGGGAATAGCAATCAGCCCCAGCATTTT.

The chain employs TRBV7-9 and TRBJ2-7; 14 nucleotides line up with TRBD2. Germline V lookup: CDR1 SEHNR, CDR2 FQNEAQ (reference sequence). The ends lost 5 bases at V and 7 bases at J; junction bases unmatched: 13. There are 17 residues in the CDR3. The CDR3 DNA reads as TGTGCCAGCAGCCACTTTACGGGACTAGCGGGAGTCAGGGAGCAGTACTTC. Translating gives CASSHFTGLAGVREQYF.

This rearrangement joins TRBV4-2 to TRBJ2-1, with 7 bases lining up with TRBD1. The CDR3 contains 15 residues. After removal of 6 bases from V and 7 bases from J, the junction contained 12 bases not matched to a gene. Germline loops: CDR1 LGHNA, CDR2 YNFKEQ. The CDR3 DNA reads TGTGCCAGCAGTTTCAGGCCGGGACAGCCGAATGAGCAGTTCTTC. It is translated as CASSFRPGQPNEQFF.

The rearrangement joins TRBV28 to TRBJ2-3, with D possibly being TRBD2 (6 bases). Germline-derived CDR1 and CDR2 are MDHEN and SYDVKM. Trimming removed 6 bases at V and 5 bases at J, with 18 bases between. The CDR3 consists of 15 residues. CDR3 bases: TGTGCCAGCAGCCACCCGGGGACTGGGGGAGATACGCAGTATTTT. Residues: CASSHPGTGGDTQYF. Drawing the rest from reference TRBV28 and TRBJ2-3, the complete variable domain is DVKVTQSSRYLVKRTGEKVFLECVQDMDHENMFWYRQDPGLGLRLIYFSYDVKMKEKGDIPEGYSVSREKKERFSLILESASTNQTSMYLCASSHPGTGGDTQYFGPGTRLTVL.

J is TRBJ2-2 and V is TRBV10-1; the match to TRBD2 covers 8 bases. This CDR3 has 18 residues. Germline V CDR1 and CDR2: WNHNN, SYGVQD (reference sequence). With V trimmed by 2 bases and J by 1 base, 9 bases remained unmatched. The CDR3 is CASSERGLAGRNTGELFF. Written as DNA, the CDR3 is TGCGCCAGCAGTGAGCGGGGTTTAGCGGGAAGGAACACCGGGGAGCTGTTTTTT.

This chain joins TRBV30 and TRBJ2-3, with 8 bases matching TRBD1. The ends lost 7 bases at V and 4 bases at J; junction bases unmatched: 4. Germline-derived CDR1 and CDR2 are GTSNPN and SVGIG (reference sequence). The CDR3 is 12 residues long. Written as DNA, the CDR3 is TGTGCCTTAGGGACAGGCCCAGATACGCAGTATTTT. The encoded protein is CALGTGPDTQYF.

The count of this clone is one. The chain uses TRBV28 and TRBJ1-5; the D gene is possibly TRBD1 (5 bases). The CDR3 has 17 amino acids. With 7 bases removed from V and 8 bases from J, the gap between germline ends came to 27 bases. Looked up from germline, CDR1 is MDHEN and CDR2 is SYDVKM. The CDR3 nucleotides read TGTGCCAGCACCTCCCAACTGGGGCAGCCGTCCGTGGAGCCCCAGCATTTT. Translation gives CASTSQLGQPSVEPQHF.

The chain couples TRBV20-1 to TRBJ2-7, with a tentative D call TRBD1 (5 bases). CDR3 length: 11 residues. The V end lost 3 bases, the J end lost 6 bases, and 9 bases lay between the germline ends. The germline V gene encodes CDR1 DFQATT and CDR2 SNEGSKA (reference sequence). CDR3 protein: CSARQGGEQYF. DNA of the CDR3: TGCAGTGCTAGGCAGGGTGGCGAGCAGTACTTC.

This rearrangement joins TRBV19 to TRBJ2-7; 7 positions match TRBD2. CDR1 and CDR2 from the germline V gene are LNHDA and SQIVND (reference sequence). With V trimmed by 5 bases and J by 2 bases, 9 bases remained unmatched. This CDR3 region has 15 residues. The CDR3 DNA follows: TGTGCCAGTAGTCTGGAGGCGGGAGAAGCCTACGAGCAGTACTTC. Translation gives CASSLEAGEAYEQYF.

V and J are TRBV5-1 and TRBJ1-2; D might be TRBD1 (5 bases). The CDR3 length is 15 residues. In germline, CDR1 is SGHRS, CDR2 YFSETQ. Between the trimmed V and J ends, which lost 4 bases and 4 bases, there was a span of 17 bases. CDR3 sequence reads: CASSQDRTPVYGYTF. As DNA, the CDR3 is TGCGCCAGCAGCCAAGACAGAACACCCGTCTATGGCTACACCTTC.

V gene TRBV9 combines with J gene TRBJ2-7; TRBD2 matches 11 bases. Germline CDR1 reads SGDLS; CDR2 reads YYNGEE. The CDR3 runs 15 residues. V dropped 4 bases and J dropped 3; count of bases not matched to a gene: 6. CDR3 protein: CASSLIGTSGYEQYF. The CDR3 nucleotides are TGTGCCAGCAGCCTAATTGGGACTAGCGGCTACGAGCAGTACTTC.

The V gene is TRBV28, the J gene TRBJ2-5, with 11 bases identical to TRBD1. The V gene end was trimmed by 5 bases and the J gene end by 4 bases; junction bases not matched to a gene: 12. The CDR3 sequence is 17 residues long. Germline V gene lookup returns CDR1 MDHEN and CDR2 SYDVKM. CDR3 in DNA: TGTGCCAGCAGTCCCCTTAGGACAGGGGGCGTGAGAGAGACCCAGTACTTC. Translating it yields CASSPLRTGGVRETQYF.

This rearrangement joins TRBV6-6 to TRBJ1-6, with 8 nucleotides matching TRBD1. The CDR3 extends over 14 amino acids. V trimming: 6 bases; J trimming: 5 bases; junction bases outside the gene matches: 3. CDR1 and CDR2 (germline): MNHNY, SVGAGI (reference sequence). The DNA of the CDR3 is TGTGCCAGCAGGGAGACAGGGGATAATTCACCCCTCCACTTT. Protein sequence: CASRETGDNSPLHF.

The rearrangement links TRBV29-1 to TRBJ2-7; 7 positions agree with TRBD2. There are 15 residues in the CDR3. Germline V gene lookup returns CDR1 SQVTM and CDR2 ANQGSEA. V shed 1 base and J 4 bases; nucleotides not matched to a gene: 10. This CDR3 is CSVEGVGGRQYEQYF. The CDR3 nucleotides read TGCAGCGTTGAAGGGGTGGGCGGGAGACAGTACGAGCAGTACTTC.

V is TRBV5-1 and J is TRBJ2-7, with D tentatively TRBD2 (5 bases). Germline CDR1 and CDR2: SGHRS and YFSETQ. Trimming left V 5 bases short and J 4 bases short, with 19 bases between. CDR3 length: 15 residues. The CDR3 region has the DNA TGCGCCAGCAGGACGGTCGAGGTTGGAGGATACGAGCAGTACTTC. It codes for CASRTVEVGGYEQYF.

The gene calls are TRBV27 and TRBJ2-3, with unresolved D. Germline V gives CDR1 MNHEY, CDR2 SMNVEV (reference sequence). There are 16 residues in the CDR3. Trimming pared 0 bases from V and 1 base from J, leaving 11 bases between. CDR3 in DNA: TGTGCCAGCAGTTTATCGGCACCGAGCGGCACAGATACGCAGTATTTT. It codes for CASSLSAPSGTDTQYF.

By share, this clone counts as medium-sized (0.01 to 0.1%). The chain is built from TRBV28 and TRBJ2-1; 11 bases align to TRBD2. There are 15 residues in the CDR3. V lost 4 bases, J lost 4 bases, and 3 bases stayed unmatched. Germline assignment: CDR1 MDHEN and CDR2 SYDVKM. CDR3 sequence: CASSSLAGAYNEQFF. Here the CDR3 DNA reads TGTGCCAGCAGTTCACTAGCGGGAGCGTACAATGAGCAGTTCTTC.

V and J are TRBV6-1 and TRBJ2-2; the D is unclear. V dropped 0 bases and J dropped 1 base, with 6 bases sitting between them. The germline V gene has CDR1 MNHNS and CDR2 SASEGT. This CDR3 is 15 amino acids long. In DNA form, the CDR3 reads TGTGCCAGCAGTGAAGCGGCCCTGAACACCGGGGAGCTGTTTTTT. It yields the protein CASSEAALNTGELFF.

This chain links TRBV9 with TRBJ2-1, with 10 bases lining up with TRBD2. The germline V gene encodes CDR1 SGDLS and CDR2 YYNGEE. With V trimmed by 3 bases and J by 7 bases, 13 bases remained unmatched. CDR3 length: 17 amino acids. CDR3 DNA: TGTGCCAGCAGCGCCACAACCGGGACTAGCGCCGGGAATGAGCAGTTCTTC. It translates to CASSATTGTSAGNEQFF.

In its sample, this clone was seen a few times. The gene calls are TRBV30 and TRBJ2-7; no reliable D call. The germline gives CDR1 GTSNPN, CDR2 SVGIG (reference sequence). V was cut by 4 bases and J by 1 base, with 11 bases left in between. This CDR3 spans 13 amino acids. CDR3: CAWTGLASYEQYF. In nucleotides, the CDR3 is TGTGCCTGGACAGGTCTCGCGTCCTACGAGCAGTACTTC.